These 26 T cell receptor beta chains were sequenced from one sample in a study of Ad26.COV2.S vaccination and SARS-CoV-2 variants. Treatment described: roughly 20 received Ad26.COV2.S at low or high dose, single or two shots; 5 received placebo; per-sample allocation not given. Sampling was performed 63 days after the first vaccine or placebo injection. Clones were sequenced by immunoSEQ multiplex PCR, and TCRdb holds only the in-frame ones, with some missing. The data show 440,000 or so clones, 90% seen once. Sequences were derived from peripheral blood, sampled in a trial of Ad26.COV2.S vaccine versus placebo. The receptor set was obtained from a person between 18 and 59 years old who received the Ad26.COV2.S COVID-19 vaccine or a placebo.

The chain couples TRBV7-9 to TRBJ2-2, with 8 bases matching TRBD1. The CDR3 loop spans 15 amino acids. With V trimmed by 3 bases and J by 6 bases, 6 bases remained unmatched. Looked up from germline, CDR1 is SEHNR and CDR2 is FQNEAQ (reference sequence). CDR3 nucleotide sequence: TGTGCCAGCAGCTTCAGGACAGGGATAGCCGGGGAGCTGTTTTTT. This sequence encodes CASSFRTGIAGELFF.

The chain is built from TRBV27 and TRBJ2-3, with 7 bases that match TRBD2. The CDR3 totals 15 residues. Trimming at V came to 3 bases and at J to 1 base, leaving 4 bases not matched to a gene. In germline, CDR1 is MNHEY, CDR2 SMNVEV (reference sequence). Here the CDR3 DNA reads TGTGCCAGCAGTTTTGGCGGGAGAGGCACAGATACGCAGTATTTT. Protein: CASSFGGRGTDTQYF.

The sample holds one count of this clone. The chain joins TRBV6-2 or TRBV6-3 to TRBJ2-7; 10 bases map to TRBD2. The germline V gene has CDR1 MNHEY and CDR2 SVGEGT. The V segment lost 2 bases and the J segment 6 bases; nucleotides outside the gene matches: 4. The CDR3 contains 14 residues. The CDR3 sequence is CASSYPGLAIEQYF. CDR3 in DNA: TGTGCCAGCAGTTACCCGGGACTAGCGATCGAGCAGTACTTC.

The chain carries TRBV5-1 and TRBJ2-7; TRBD1 matches 9 bases. CDR3 size: 15 residues. Germline V gene sequence: CDR1 SGHRS, CDR2 YFSETQ. V shed 1 base, J shed 2 bases, and the junction held 4 bases outside the gene matches. CDR3 bases: TGCGCCAGCAGCTTGTCCGGGACAGGGCCCTACGAGCAGTACTTC. It yields the protein CASSLSGTGPYEQYF.

The J gene is TRBJ2-1, the V gene TRBV5-6; 8 bases fit TRBD1. The CDR3 totals 15 residues. The germline CDR1 and CDR2 sequences are SGHDT and YYEEEE. Trimming took 0 bases from V and 8 from J; bases not matched to a gene: 7. As DNA, the CDR3 is TGTGCCAGCAGCTTGGGCAGGGGGCGTTGGGATGAGCAGTTCTTC. This translates into CASSLGRGRWDEQFF.

The chain links TRBV28 to TRBJ1-4, with 7 nucleotides matching TRBD1. Trimming took 7 bases from V and 0 from J; bases not matched to a gene: 11. The CDR3 is 17 residues long. Germline CDR1 reads MDHEN; CDR2 reads SYDVKM. The CDR3 coding sequence is TGTGCCAGCACCGACGACAGGGCTGTTGCAACTAATGAAAAACTGTTTTTT. This encodes CASTDDRAVATNEKLFF.

This clone has a handful of counts. The chain links TRBV10-3 to TRBJ2-7; TRBD2 might be the D (5 bases). Germline-derived CDR1 and CDR2 are ENHRY and SYGVKD. The CDR3 runs 14 residues. V dropped 8 bases and J dropped 1 base, with 15 bases sitting between them. CDR3 nucleotide sequence: TGTGCCATCCGGAACTTCGAGCGGTCCTACGAGCAGTACTTC. Its protein product is CAIRNFERSYEQYF.

This chain links TRBV7-2 with TRBJ2-1; the D is unclear. The CDR3 covers 12 residues. Germline lookup yields CDR1 SGHTA and CDR2 FQGNSA. V lost 1 base and J lost 10, with 8 bases in between. This CDR3 is CASSLGRAEQFF. In DNA form, the CDR3 reads TGTGCCAGCAGCTTAGGACGCGCGGAGCAGTTCTTC.

Here the CDR3 reads CATSRGDRGGDNEQFF. CDR3 nucleotides: TGTGCCACCAGCAGAGGCGACAGGGGGGGAGACAATGAGCAGTTCTTC. The gene calls are TRBV15 and TRBJ2-1; 9 nucleotides align to TRBD1. Germline values: CDR1 LNHNV, CDR2 YYDKDF (reference sequence). Losses at the gene ends were 1 base for V and 5 bases for J; bases not matched to a gene: 6. This CDR3 has 16 amino acids.

This clone has just one count. This chain joins TRBV5-8 and TRBJ1-2, with unresolved D. Germline values: CDR1 SGHTS, CDR2 YDEGEE. Trimming took 1 base from V and 8 from J, leaving 12 bases between them. The CDR3 extends over 13 amino acids. Here the CDR3 reads CASSLRAGRGYTF. In DNA, the CDR3 is TGTGCCAGCAGCTTGCGGGCGGGGAGAGGCTACACCTTC.

This clone showed up just once. The chain couples TRBV20-1 to TRBJ2-1; D remains ambiguous. V dropped 3 bases and J dropped 9 bases, with 27 bases sitting between them. In germline, CDR1 is DFQATT, CDR2 SNEGSKA (reference sequence). CDR3 length: 17 amino acids. CDR3 amino acids: CSASSPPAVPWPGEQFF. The DNA of the CDR3 is TGCAGTGCTAGTAGCCCCCCCGCGGTCCCATGGCCCGGTGAGCAGTTCTTC.

This chain connects TRBV2 to TRBJ2-4, with 7 positions matching TRBD2. After removal of 6 bases from V and 6 bases from J, the junction contained 14 bases not matched to a gene. CDR1 SNHLY and CDR2 FYNNEI come from the germline V gene. The CDR3 loop spans 16 amino acids. The CDR3 DNA sequence: TGTGCCAGCAGCTCCGGGACTACAGAAGGTATAAACATTCAGTACTTC. Its translation is CASSSGTTEGINIQYF.

The chain carries TRBV28 and TRBJ1-4; 7 bases match TRBD1. The CDR3 is made up of 16 amino acids. V gave up 2 bases and J gave up 7 bases; unmatched junction bases: 10. The germline CDR1 and CDR2 sequences are MDHEN and SYDVKM. In DNA form, the CDR3 reads TGTGCCAGCAGTTTAAGGGGCAGGGGGAGAGTTGAAAAACTGTTTTTT. Protein product: CASSLRGRGRVEKLFF. The whole variable domain, filled in from reference TRBV28 and TRBJ1-4, reads DVKVTQSSRYLVKRTGEKVFLECVQDMDHENMFWYRQDPGLGLRLIYFSYDVKMKEKGDIPEGYSVSREKKERFSLILESASTNQTSMYLCASSLRGRGRVEKLFFGSGTQLSVL.

This clone was counted a few times. The V gene is TRBV19, the J gene TRBJ1-5, with D hard to call. The V end lost 3 bases, the J end lost 4 bases, and 13 bases lay between the germline ends. The CDR3 runs to 15 residues. CDR1 is LNHDA and CDR2 is SQIVND in the germline V gene (reference sequence). CDR3 in amino acids: CASSIARANNQPQHF. As DNA, the CDR3 is TGTGCCAGTAGTATCGCTCGGGCGAATAATCAGCCCCAGCATTTT.

The rearrangement links TRBV27 to TRBJ2-7; D is ambiguous. The germline V and J ends were trimmed by 6 bases and 6 bases, with 21 bases remaining between them. CDR3 length equals 15 residues. Germline-derived CDR1 and CDR2 are MNHEY and SMNVEV (reference sequence). CDR3 sequence reads: CASRLAGWESGEQYF. In nucleotides, the CDR3 is TGTGCCAGCAGGTTGGCTGGGTGGGAATCGGGCGAGCAGTACTTC.

V and J are TRBV5-6 and TRBJ2-7; no definite D call. Per the germline V gene, CDR1 is SGHDT and CDR2 is YYEEEE. V was shortened by 0 bases and J by 4 bases, with 11 bases between the two germline ends. The CDR3 has 14 amino acids. CDR3 nucleotide sequence: TGTGCCAGCAGCTTGGCCGGCAGGAGATACGAGCAGTACTTC. Its translation is CASSLAGRRYEQYF.

V gene TRBV28 combines with J gene TRBJ2-4, with 7 bases identical to TRBD1. With V trimmed by 0 bases and J by 1 base, 0 bases remained unmatched. The CDR3 is 15 amino acids. The germline V gene has CDR1 MDHEN and CDR2 SYDVKM. CDR3: CASSLWDRAKNIQYF. Written as DNA, the CDR3 is TGTGCCAGCAGTTTATGGGACAGGGCCAAAAACATTCAGTACTTC.

The chain uses TRBV11-2 and TRBJ1-6; D possibly corresponds to TRBD1 (5 bases). The germline V gene encodes CDR1 SGHAT and CDR2 FQNNGV. The length of the CDR3 is 15 residues. The ends were cut back, 2 bases at V and 8 bases at J, with 13 bases in the middle. CDR3 bases: TGTGCCAGCAGCTTATCGGCAGGGAGCTATTCACCCCTCCACTTT. Translating gives CASSLSAGSYSPLHF.

The CDR3 bases are TGTGCCAGCAGTCTGGACAGGGTAACTGGGGCCAACGTCCTGACTTTC. Its protein is CASSLDRVTGANVLTF. V usage is TRBV6-2 or TRBV6-3 and J usage is TRBJ2-6; 8 bases align to TRBD1. In germline, CDR1 is MNHEY, CDR2 SVGEGT. V was clipped by 5 bases and J by 2 bases; unmatched bases: 5. The CDR3 is 16 amino acids.

The V call is TRBV12-3 or TRBV12-4, the J call TRBJ2-7; the match to TRBD1 covers 7 bases. This CDR3 comprises 12 residues. V lost 11 bases to trimming and J lost 2 bases; unmatched junction nucleotides: 6. The DNA of the CDR3 is TGTGCCGGACAGGATGTAACCTACGAGCAGTACTTC. This gives the protein CAGQDVTYEQYF.

This rearrangement joins TRBV7-2 to TRBJ1-1; D unresolved. The CDR3 spans 13 residues. V shed 5 bases and J shed 1 base, with 8 bases lying between them. The germline gives CDR1 SGHTA, CDR2 FQGNSA. The CDR3, as DNA: TGTGCCAGCAGCCTAAACAGGAACACTGAAGCTTTCTTT. Amino acids: CASSLNRNTEAFF.

The chain carries TRBV7-2 and TRBJ2-3; D is unclear. V lost 2 bases, J lost 7 bases, and 13 bases lay in between. The germline gives CDR1 SGHTA, CDR2 FQGNSA. This CDR3 contains 14 residues. As DNA, the CDR3 is TGTGCCAGCAGCTTACTCACATCAAGGAATACGCAGTATTTT. Protein sequence: CASSLLTSRNTQYF. The complete variable domain, with remaining parts taken from reference TRBV7-2 and TRBJ2-3, reads GAGVSQSPSNKVTEKGKDVELRCDPISGHTALYWYRQSLGQGLEFLIYFQGNSAPDKSGLPSDRFSAERTGGSVSTLTIQRTQQEDSAVYLCASSLLTSRNTQYFGPGTRLTVL.

The chain links TRBV2 to TRBJ2-7; TRBD1 aligns across 7 bases. CDR1 and CDR2 (germline): SNHLY, FYNNEI. The CDR3 loop spans 14 amino acids. V was clipped by 3 bases and J by 2 bases; unmatched bases: 4. The CDR3 coding sequence is TGTGCCAGCAGTGATCGGGACAGTCCCTACGAGCAGTACTTC. Translating it yields CASSDRDSPYEQYF.

This sequence joins TRBV6-2 or TRBV6-3 and TRBJ1-5; D may be TRBD1 (5 bases). The germline gives CDR1 MNHEY, CDR2 SVGEGT. The CDR3 extends over 13 amino acids. V dropped 4 bases and J dropped 6 bases, with 10 bases sitting between them. The CDR3 coding sequence is TGTGCCAGCAGTTCCAGGGAACCTCAGCCCCAGCATTTT. This encodes CASSSREPQPQHF.

The V gene is TRBV4-3, the J gene TRBJ1-5; a weak D match, TRBD1 (5 bases). This CDR3 has 15 residues. Germline V gene lookup returns CDR1 LGHNA and CDR2 YSLEER. Trimming shortened V by 4 bases and J by 4 bases, and 14 bases separated the two germline ends. The CDR3 protein is CASSLAGYSNQPQHF. CDR3 nucleotide sequence: TGCGCCAGCAGCCTAGCAGGGTATTCAAATCAGCCCCAGCATTTT.

The J gene is TRBJ2-3, the V gene TRBV11-2; tentatively, D is TRBD1 (6 bases). Trimming took off 4 bases at V and 2 bases at J, with 16 bases between the two ends. CDR1 and CDR2 from the germline V gene are SGHAT and FQNNGV. The CDR3 has 16 amino acids. CDR3 DNA sequence: TGTGCCAGCAGCTCCCAGCGGTGGGGGCCCACAGATACGCAGTATTTT. Amino acids: CASSSQRWGPTDTQYF.